These 15 T cell receptor beta chains were sequenced from one sample in a study of blood T cell repertoires in COVID-19. Using immunoSEQ multiplex PCR, the repertoire was profiled, and TCRdb retains in-frame clones only, with some absent. The sample comprises around 300,000 clones, just under 90% of which are singletons, and roughly a tenth rests with the top ten. Sequenced sample: PBMCs or T cells enriched from blood (not recorded which). The receptors shown here come from a woman aged 25 to 39 who had recovered from COVID-19.

Comments on this clone: Different DNA sequences within this sample yield the same CDR3. The CDR3 DNA is TGTGCCAGCAGTCCCAGGGGGAGTGGCTACACCTTC. Protein sequence: CASSPRGSGYTF. The V gene is TRBV27, the J gene TRBJ1-2; 7 nucleotides align to TRBD1. The CDR3 extends over 12 amino acids. Germline V gene data show CDR1 as MNHEY and CDR2 as SMNVEV (reference sequence). Trimming took 5 bases from V and 7 from J; bases not matched to a gene: 4.

The chain combines TRBV5-6 with TRBJ1-3, with D hard to call. Between the trimmed V and J ends, which lost 4 bases and 0 bases, there was a span of 8 bases. CDR1 and CDR2 from the germline V gene are SGHDT and YYEEEE. The CDR3 sequence is 14 residues long. This CDR3 is CASSQGLSGNTIYF. The CDR3 DNA reads as TGTGCCAGCAGCCAAGGACTCTCTGGAAACACCATATATTTT.

The chain carries TRBV11-2 and TRBJ1-2; 7 bases fit TRBD1. The J segment lost 2 bases and the V segment lost 5 bases, leaving 2 bases of the junction unmatched. CDR3 length: 13 residues. Germline assignment: CDR1 SGHAT and CDR2 FQNNGV. For the CDR3, the DNA is TGTGCCAGCAGCGCACAGGGGAACTATGGCTACACCTTC. It specifies CASSAQGNYGYTF.

This chain links TRBV6-5 with TRBJ2-4; 12 positions agree with TRBD1. V gave up 6 bases and J gave up 8 bases; unmatched junction bases: 5. The germline V gene encodes CDR1 MNHEY and CDR2 SVGAGI. CDR3 length: 14 residues. The CDR3 nucleotides read TGTGCCAGCAGACCCGGGACAGGGGGCTACATTCAGTACTTC. Amino acid sequence: CASRPGTGGYIQYF.

This clone was found once. This chain uses TRBV7-9 with TRBJ2-2; no clear D. This CDR3 has 15 residues. CDR1 SEHNR and CDR2 FQNEAQ come from the germline V gene (reference sequence). The V end was cut by 8 bases, the J end by 0 bases, with 13 bases between. CDR3 nucleotide sequence: TGTGCCAGCCTTCTTCTCGTCTCGAACACCGGGGAGCTGTTTTTT. As protein: CASLLLVSNTGELFF.

This clone was seen a handful of times. The chain employs TRBV27 and TRBJ2-2, with D unresolved. The germline gives CDR1 MNHEY, CDR2 SMNVEV (reference sequence). V was pared by 7 bases and J by 1 base, with 7 bases between. The CDR3 is made up of 13 amino acids. CDR3 amino acids: CASTGRNTGELFF. DNA for the CDR3: TGTGCCAGCACTGGTAGGAACACCGGGGAGCTGTTTTTT.

V usage is TRBV28 and J usage is TRBJ2-1, with 14 positions matching TRBD2. Germline-derived CDR1 and CDR2 are MDHEN and SYDVKM. With V trimmed by 6 bases and J by 3 bases, 16 bases remained unmatched. CDR3 length: 20 residues. In DNA form, the CDR3 reads TGTGCCAGCAGACACCGACCGGGACTAGCGGGAGATTTTTTCTACAATGAGCAGTTCTTC. Translating gives CASRHRPGLAGDFFYNEQFF. The full variable domain, with the rest looked up from reference TRBV28 and TRBJ2-1, is DVKVTQSSRYLVKRTGEKVFLECVQDMDHENMFWYRQDPGLGLRLIYFSYDVKMKEKGDIPEGYSVSREKKERFSLILESASTNQTSMYLCASRHRPGLAGDFFYNEQFFGPGTRLTVL.

This clone was observed once. The chain links TRBV5-1 to TRBJ1-2; 10 positions agree with TRBD1. The CDR3 runs to 15 residues. V was pared by 4 bases and J by 4 bases, with 7 bases of the junction left unmatched. CDR1 and CDR2 from the germline V gene are SGHRS and YFSETQ. Here the CDR3 DNA reads TGCGCCAGCAGCACCGGACAGGGGGTAATCTATGGCTACACCTTC. The encoded protein is CASSTGQGVIYGYTF. The full variable domain, its missing parts supplied by reference TRBV5-1 and TRBJ1-2, is KAGVTQTPRYLIKTRGQQVTLSCSPISGHRSVSWYQQTPGQGLQFLFEYFSETQRNKGNFPGRFSGRQFSNSRSEMNVSTLELGDSALYLCASSTGQGVIYGYTFGSGTRLTVV.

The chain links TRBV23-1 to TRBJ2-7; D is perhaps TRBD1 (6 bases). TRBV23-1 is annotated as an ORF whose role is uncertain. Trimming stripped 2 bases from V and 2 bases from J, with 13 bases between. This CDR3 region has 15 residues. CDR3: CASSQPGTSAYEQYF. DNA of the CDR3: TGCGCCAGCAGTCAACCCGGGACATCAGCCTACGAGCAGTACTTC.

The chain uses TRBV7-9 and TRBJ1-5; TRBD1 aligns across 9 bases. V lost 5 bases, J lost 3 bases, and 8 bases stayed unmatched. Germline V CDR1 and CDR2: SEHNR, FQNEAQ (reference sequence). The CDR3 has 16 amino acids. CDR3 residues: CASSLETGGVNQPQHF. In DNA form, the CDR3 reads TGTGCCAGCAGCCTCGAGACAGGGGGAGTCAATCAGCCCCAGCATTTT.

V gene TRBV9 combines with J gene TRBJ1-1, with 7 bases matching TRBD1. J was trimmed by 0 bases and V by 4 bases; bases with no gene match: 6. Germline-derived CDR1 and CDR2 are SGDLS and YYNGEE. The CDR3 runs to 15 residues. The CDR3, as DNA: TGTGCCAGCAGCCCAAGTCAGGGGGTGAACACTGAAGCTTTCTTT. This codes for CASSPSQGVNTEAFF.

The chain uses TRBV13 and TRBJ2-3; 10 bases are a match to TRBD2. J gave up 4 bases and V 0 bases, and 10 bases lay outside the gene matches. The CDR3 sequence is 18 residues long. CDR1 and CDR2 (germline): PRHDT, FYEKMQ (reference sequence). The CDR3 reads CASSLGAPSGRSADTQYF. The CDR3, as DNA: TGTGCCAGCAGCTTAGGAGCGCCTAGCGGGAGAAGCGCAGATACGCAGTATTTT. The variable domain in full, completed from reference TRBV13 and TRBJ2-3, reads AAGVIQSPRHLIKEKRETATLKCYPIPRHDTVYWYQQGPGQDPQFLISFYEKMQSDKGSIPDRFSAQQFSDYHSELNMSSLELGDSALYFCASSLGAPSGRSADTQYFGPGTRLTVL.

The J gene is TRBJ1-2, the V gene TRBV27; the match to TRBD1 covers 10 bases. The J segment lost 8 bases and the V segment lost 5 bases, leaving 5 bases of the junction unmatched. Germline CDR1 is MNHEY and CDR2 is SMNVEV (reference sequence). The CDR3 is 13 residues long. The CDR3 sequence: CASSRQGAPGYTF. CDR3 sequence (DNA): TGTGCCAGCAGTAGACAGGGGGCGCCCGGCTACACCTTC.

This clone was detected only once. V is TRBV27 and J is TRBJ1-6, with 7 bases lining up with TRBD1. Trimming at V came to 6 bases and at J to 4 bases, leaving 9 bases not matched to a gene. The CDR3 runs 16 residues. Germline V gene sequence: CDR1 MNHEY, CDR2 SMNVEV (reference sequence). The CDR3: CASSSGTAVYNSPLHF. CDR3 DNA: TGTGCCAGCAGCTCCGGGACAGCCGTATATAATTCACCCCTCCACTTT.

The genes are TRBV6-1 and TRBJ2-7; 7 bases line up with TRBD2. The V gene's germline CDR1 is MNHNS and CDR2 SASEGT. V lost 0 bases and J lost 3; bases outside the gene matches: 5. The CDR3 has 15 amino acids. In DNA form, the CDR3 reads TGTGCCAGCAGTGAAGCGGCCGGGGAGGGCTACGAGCAGTACTTC. Protein product: CASSEAAGEGYEQYF.